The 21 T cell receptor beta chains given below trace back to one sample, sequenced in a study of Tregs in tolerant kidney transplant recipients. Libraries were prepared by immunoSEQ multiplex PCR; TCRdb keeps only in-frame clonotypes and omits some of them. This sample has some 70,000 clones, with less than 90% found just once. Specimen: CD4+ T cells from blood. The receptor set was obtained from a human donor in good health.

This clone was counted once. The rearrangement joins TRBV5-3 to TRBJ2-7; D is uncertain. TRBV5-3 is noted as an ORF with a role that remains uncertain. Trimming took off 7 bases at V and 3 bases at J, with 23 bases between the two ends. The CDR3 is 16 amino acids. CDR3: CARWVLGLTRSYEQYF. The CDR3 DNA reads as TGTGCCAGATGGGTTTTGGGCCTCACCCGGAGCTACGAGCAGTACTTC.

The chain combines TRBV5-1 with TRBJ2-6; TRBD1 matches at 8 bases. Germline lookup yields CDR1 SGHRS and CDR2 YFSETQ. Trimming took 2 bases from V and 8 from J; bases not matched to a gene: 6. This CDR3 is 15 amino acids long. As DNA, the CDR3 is TGCGCCAGCAGCTTAGGACAGGGTTTCACCAACGTCCTGACTTTC. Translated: CASSLGQGFTNVLTF.

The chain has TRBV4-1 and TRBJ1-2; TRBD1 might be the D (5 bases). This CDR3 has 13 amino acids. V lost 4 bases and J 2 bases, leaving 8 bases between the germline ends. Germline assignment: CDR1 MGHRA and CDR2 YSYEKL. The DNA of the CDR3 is TGCGCCAGCAGCCCCAGGGAGAACTATGGCTACACCTTC. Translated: CASSPRENYGYTF.

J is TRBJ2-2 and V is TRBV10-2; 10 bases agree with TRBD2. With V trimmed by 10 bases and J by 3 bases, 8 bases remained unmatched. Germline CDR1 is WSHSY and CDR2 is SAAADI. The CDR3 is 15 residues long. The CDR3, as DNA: TGCGCCACCACCCCGACTAGCGGGTACACCGGGGAGCTGTTTTTT. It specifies CATTPTSGYTGELFF.

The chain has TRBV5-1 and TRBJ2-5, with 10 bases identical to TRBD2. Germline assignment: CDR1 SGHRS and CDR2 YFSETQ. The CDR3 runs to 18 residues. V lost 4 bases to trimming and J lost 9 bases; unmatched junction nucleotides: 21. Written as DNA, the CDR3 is TGCGCCAGCAGCCGACTAGCGGGTACTGTCCTCTCGGGGAGCCCCCAGTACTTC. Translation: CASSRLAGTVLSGSPQYF.

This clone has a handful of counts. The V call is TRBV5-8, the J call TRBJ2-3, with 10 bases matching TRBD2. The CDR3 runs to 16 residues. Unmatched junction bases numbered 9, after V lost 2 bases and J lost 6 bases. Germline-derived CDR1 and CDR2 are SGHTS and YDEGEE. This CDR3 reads CASSFPSGGAGDTQYF. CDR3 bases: TGTGCCAGCAGCTTCCCCAGCGGGGGGGCGGGGGATACGCAGTATTTT.

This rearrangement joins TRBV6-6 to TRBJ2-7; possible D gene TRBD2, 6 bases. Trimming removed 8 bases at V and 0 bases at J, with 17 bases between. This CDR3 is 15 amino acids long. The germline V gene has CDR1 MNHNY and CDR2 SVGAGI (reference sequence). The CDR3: CASHGSQILSYEQYF. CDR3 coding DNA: TGTGCCAGCCACGGGAGCCAAATACTCTCCTACGAGCAGTACTTC.

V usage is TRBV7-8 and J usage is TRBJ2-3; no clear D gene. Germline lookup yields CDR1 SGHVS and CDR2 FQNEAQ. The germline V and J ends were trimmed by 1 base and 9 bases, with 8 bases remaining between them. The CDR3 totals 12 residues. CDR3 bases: TGTGCCAGCAGCTTAGATGTCCCGACGCAGTATTTT. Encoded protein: CASSLDVPTQYF.

The CDR3 sequence: CASSLRGAAEQETQYF. The CDR3 nucleotides read TGTGCCAGCAGCTTGCGGGGGGCAGCAGAGCAAGAGACCCAGTACTTC. V usage is TRBV7-8 and J usage is TRBJ2-5; 8 bases align to TRBD2. The ends lost 3 bases at V and 2 bases at J; junction bases unmatched: 8. Germline V CDR1 and CDR2: SGHVS, FQNEAQ. The CDR3 has 16 residues.

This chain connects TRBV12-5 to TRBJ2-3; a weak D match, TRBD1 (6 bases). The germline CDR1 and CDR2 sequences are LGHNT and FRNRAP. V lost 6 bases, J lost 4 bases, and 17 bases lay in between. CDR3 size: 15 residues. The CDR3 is CASGSVLGQSDTQYF. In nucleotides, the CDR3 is TGTGCTAGTGGGTCTGTTCTAGGACAGTCAGATACGCAGTATTTT.

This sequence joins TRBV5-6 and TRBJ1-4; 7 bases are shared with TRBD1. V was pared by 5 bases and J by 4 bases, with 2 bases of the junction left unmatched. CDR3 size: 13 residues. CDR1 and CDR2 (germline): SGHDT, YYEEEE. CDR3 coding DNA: TGTGCCAGCAGGGGACAGCTTAATGAAAAACTGTTTTTT. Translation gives CASRGQLNEKLFF.

This CDR3 reads CASSFRTGTDTQYF. CDR3 bases: TGCGCCAGCAGCTTCCGGACAGGAACAGATACGCAGTATTTT. V gene TRBV5-1 combines with J gene TRBJ2-3; TRBD1 matches at 7 bases. There are 14 residues in the CDR3. Germline values: CDR1 SGHRS, CDR2 YFSETQ. V trimming: 2 bases; J trimming: 3 bases; junction bases outside the gene matches: 3.

The CDR3 DNA sequence: TGTGCCAGCAGCCCCTTGACGAGCTCCTACAATGAGCAGTTCTTC. Its translation: CASSPLTSSYNEQFF. This sequence joins TRBV5-5 and TRBJ2-1; D is unclear. Trimming took 4 bases from V and 0 from J, leaving 11 bases between them. The length of the CDR3 is 15 residues. Germline lookup yields CDR1 SGHKS and CDR2 YYEKEE (reference sequence).

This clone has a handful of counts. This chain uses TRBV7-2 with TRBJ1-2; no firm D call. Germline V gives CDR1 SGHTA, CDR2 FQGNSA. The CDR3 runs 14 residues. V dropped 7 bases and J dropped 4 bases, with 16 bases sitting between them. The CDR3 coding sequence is TGTGCCAGCAACGGGGAACCCCCACTCTATGGCTACACCTTC. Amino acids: CASNGEPPLYGYTF. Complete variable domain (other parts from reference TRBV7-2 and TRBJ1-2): GAGVSQSPSNKVTEKGKDVELRCDPISGHTALYWYRQSLGQGLEFLIYFQGNSAPDKSGLPSDRFSAERTGGSVSTLTIQRTQQEDSAVYLCASNGEPPLYGYTFGSGTRLTVV.

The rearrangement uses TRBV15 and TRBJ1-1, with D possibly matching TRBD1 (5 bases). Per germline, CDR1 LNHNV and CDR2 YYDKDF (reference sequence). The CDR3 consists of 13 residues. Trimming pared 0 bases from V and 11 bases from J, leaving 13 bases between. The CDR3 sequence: CATSREPRTQAFF. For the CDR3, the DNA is TGTGCCACCAGCAGAGAACCCCGGACACAGGCTTTCTTT.

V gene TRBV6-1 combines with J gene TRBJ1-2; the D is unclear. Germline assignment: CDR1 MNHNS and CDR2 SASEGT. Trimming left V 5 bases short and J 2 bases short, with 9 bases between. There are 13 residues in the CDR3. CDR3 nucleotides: TGTGCCAGCAGTCGGGCAGCAAACTATGGCTACACCTTC. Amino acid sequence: CASSRAANYGYTF.

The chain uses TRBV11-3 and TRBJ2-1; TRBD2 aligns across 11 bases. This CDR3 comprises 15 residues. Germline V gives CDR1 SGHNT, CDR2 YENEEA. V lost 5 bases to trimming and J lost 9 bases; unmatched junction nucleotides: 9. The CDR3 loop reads CASSVLAGGRGEQFF. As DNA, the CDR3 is TGTGCCAGCAGCGTCCTAGCGGGAGGCCGGGGTGAGCAGTTCTTC.

CDR3 DNA: TGCGCCAGCAGTATATTAAACAGGGGGGCCACAGATACGCAGTATTTT. It yields the protein CASSILNRGATDTQYF. The rearrangement uses TRBV5-1 and TRBJ2-3; 8 bases map to TRBD1. After removal of 5 bases from V and 2 bases from J, the junction contained 10 bases not matched to a gene. Per germline, CDR1 SGHRS and CDR2 YFSETQ. The CDR3 is made up of 16 amino acids.

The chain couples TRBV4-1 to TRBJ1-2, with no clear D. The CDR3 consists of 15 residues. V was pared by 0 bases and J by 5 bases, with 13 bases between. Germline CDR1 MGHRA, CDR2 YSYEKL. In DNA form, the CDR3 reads TGCGCCAGCAGCCAAGATCCGCCTTTGGGGTATGGCTACACCTTC. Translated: CASSQDPPLGYGYTF.

The CDR3 protein is CASSLSGGYTF. The DNA of the CDR3 is TGTGCCAGCAGCCTTTCAGGGGGCTACACCTTC. V usage is TRBV5-4 and J usage is TRBJ1-2; D possibly corresponds to TRBD1 (5 bases). Germline V gene lookup returns CDR1 SGHNT and CDR2 YYREEE (reference sequence). There are 11 residues in the CDR3. Trimming stripped 4 bases from V and 8 bases from J, with 9 bases between.

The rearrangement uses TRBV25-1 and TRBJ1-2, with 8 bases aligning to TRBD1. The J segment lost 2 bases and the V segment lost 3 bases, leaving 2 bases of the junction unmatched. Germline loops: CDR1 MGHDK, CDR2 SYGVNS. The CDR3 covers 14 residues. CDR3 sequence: CASSDRTGNYGYTF. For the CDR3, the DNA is TGTGCCAGCAGTGACCGGACAGGGAACTATGGCTACACCTTC.